This entry lists 19 T cell receptor beta chains sequenced from one sample in a study of blood T cell repertoires in COVID-19 (dated by TCRdb to 2018 to 2020). The library was built by means of the immunoSEQ multiplex PCR assay. Imported from immuneACCESS, the table was reduced by TCRdb to in-frame sequences with V and J called. These copies leave out some clones; in studies compared against another copy, an unresolved V gene accounts for under half, and the cause of the remainder is not known. Counted in this sample were approximately 250,000 clones; about four fifths of them appeared once. The ten largest make up under 4.5% of the sample. The source material was peripheral blood. These receptors were taken from a man aged 50 or older with acute or convalescent COVID-19.

V usage is TRBV2 and J usage is TRBJ2-2; tentatively, D is TRBD1 (6 bases). The germline gives CDR1 SNHLY, CDR2 FYNNEI. Between the trimmed V and J ends, which lost 5 bases and 6 bases, there was a span of 10 bases. The CDR3 consists of 13 residues. The CDR3 reads CASSTRGSGELFF. CDR3 nucleotide sequence: TGTGCCAGCAGTACAAGGGGGTCCGGGGAGCTGTTTTTT. Complete variable domain (other parts from reference TRBV2 and TRBJ2-2): EPEVTQTPSHQVTQMGQEVILRCVPISNHLYFYWYRQILGQKVEFLVSFYNNEISEKSEIFDDQFSVERPDGSNFTLKIRSTKLEDSAMYFCASSTRGSGELFFGEGSRLTVL.

This CDR3 reads CASSRLVSSYEQYF. CDR3 DNA sequence: TGCGCCAGCAGCCGACTTGTATCCTCCTACGAGCAGTACTTC. The chain uses TRBV5-1 and TRBJ2-7; no clear D gene. Trimming took 4 bases from V and 0 from J, leaving 11 bases between them. In germline, CDR1 is SGHRS, CDR2 YFSETQ. There are 14 residues in the CDR3.

A few counts support this clone. This chain links TRBV11-3 with TRBJ1-2; 8 bases map to TRBD1. Germline values: CDR1 SGHNT, CDR2 YENEEA. Trimming cost V 5 bases and J 7 bases; bases outside gene matches: 15. CDR3 size: 16 residues. In nucleotides, the CDR3 is TGTGCCAGCAGCCTCCGGGCCGGGACAGGAGAGGGTGGCTACACCTTC. It is translated as CASSLRAGTGEGGYTF.

The chain is built from TRBV21-1 and TRBJ2-7; the table assigns TRBD1, which was not confirmed against the DNA. TRBV21-1 is marked as a pseudogene. The CDR3 has 14 amino acids. DNA for the CDR3: TGTGCCAGCAGCAATTGGGACATAAGTTACGAGCAGTACTTC. It specifies CASSNWDISYEQYF.

This clone was seen more than once but under ten times. This chain joins TRBV18 and TRBJ2-2, with D maybe TRBD1 (6 bases). This CDR3 comprises 15 residues. V was trimmed by 6 bases and J by 9 bases, leaving 20 bases between them. Germline values: CDR1 KGHSH, CDR2 LQKENI. Here the CDR3 DNA reads TGTGCCAGCTCCGAATCCCGGGACACCGTGTGGGAGCTGTTTTTT. Translating it yields CASSESRDTVWELFF.

The chain uses TRBV7-2 and TRBJ1-1; D might be TRBD1 (6 bases). V was trimmed by 3 bases and J by 4 bases, leaving 18 bases between them. The CDR3 loop spans 16 amino acids. Germline V CDR1 and CDR2: SGHTA, FQGNSA. CDR3 sequence reads: CASSLRPGVLGTEAFF. The CDR3 coding sequence is TGTGCCAGCAGCTTGCGCCCAGGGGTTTTGGGCACTGAAGCTTTCTTT.

The CDR3 DNA reads TGCGCCAGCAGCTTGGTGGCACCAACCTCTGGGGCCAACGTCCTGACTTTC. It specifies CASSLVAPTSGANVLTF. The gene calls are TRBV5-1 and TRBJ2-6, with D uncertain. V lost 0 bases and J 0 bases, leaving 10 bases between the germline ends. The CDR3 length is 17 residues. Germline V gives CDR1 SGHRS, CDR2 YFSETQ.

This clone came up a few times. The chain recombines TRBV9 with TRBJ2-2; D remains ambiguous. In germline, CDR1 is SGDLS, CDR2 YYNGEE. Trimming removed 3 bases from V and 7 bases from J, with 13 bases in between. CDR3 length equals 14 residues. CDR3 DNA: TGTGCCAGCAGCGACCCCCCTAGTGGCGGGGAGCTGTTTTTT. This gives the protein CASSDPPSGGELFF.

This clone was picked up one time. The J gene is TRBJ2-7, the V gene TRBV27; the match to TRBD1 covers 10 bases. The junction had 5 bases not matched to a gene; V was cut back by 3 bases and J by 3 bases. CDR1 MNHEY and CDR2 SMNVEV come from the germline V gene (reference sequence). This CDR3 has 15 residues. CDR3 residues: CASSFWTGGGYEQYF. The CDR3 nucleotides read TGTGCCAGCAGTTTCTGGACAGGGGGGGGCTACGAGCAGTACTTC.

The chain joins TRBV27 to TRBJ1-5, with D uncertain. The germline V and J ends were trimmed by 3 bases and 0 bases, with 15 bases remaining between them. This CDR3 has 17 amino acids. Germline CDR1 and CDR2: MNHEY and SMNVEV (reference sequence). The CDR3 reads CASSLKDPGYSNQPQHF. CDR3 coding DNA: TGTGCCAGCAGTTTGAAAGATCCAGGCTATAGCAATCAGCCCCAGCATTTT.

The rearrangement links TRBV21-1 to TRBJ2-2; the table calls TRBD2, which could not be checked here. TRBV21-1 is a pseudogene locus. This CDR3 spans 15 amino acids. In DNA, the CDR3 is TGTGCCAGCAGCAAAGAACTATCGGGCACCGGGGAGCTGTTTTTT. Its protein is CASSKELSGTGELFF.

The chain joins TRBV28 to TRBJ1-2; weak D call: TRBD1 (5 bases). The CDR3 spans 15 residues. Germline assignment: CDR1 MDHEN and CDR2 SYDVKM. V lost 6 bases and J lost 0, with 14 bases in between. The CDR3 DNA sequence: TGTGCCAGCAGACCTACAGGCTTAGCTAACTATGGCTACACCTTC. Translation gives CASRPTGLANYGYTF.

The chain uses TRBV19 and TRBJ1-5, with a weak D call TRBD1 (6 bases). The V gene's germline CDR1 is LNHDA and CDR2 SQIVND (reference sequence). There are 13 residues in the CDR3. Trimming shortened V by 6 bases and J by 5 bases, and 11 bases separated the two germline ends. DNA of the CDR3: TGTGCCAGTAGCCCCTGGACAGATCAGCCCCAGCATTTT. It encodes CASSPWTDQPQHF.

V usage is TRBV7-8 and J usage is TRBJ2-3; a weak D match, TRBD1 (6 bases). V was shortened by 5 bases and J by 0 bases, with 15 bases between the two germline ends. Germline assignment: CDR1 SGHVS and CDR2 FQNEAQ. The CDR3 has 16 amino acids. CDR3 DNA sequence: TGTGCCAGCAGCCCCCTGGGGGCGAGTAGCACAGATACGCAGTATTTT. Protein sequence: CASSPLGASSTDTQYF.

The chain recombines TRBV2 with TRBJ1-2; 8 bases agree with TRBD1. Germline V gene sequence: CDR1 SNHLY, CDR2 FYNNEI. V shed 2 bases and J 8 bases; nucleotides not matched to a gene: 7. CDR3 length equals 14 residues. This CDR3 reads CASSERGQGGGYTF. The CDR3 region has the DNA TGTGCCAGCAGTGAAAGAGGACAGGGCGGCGGCTACACCTTC.

The chain recombines TRBV15 with TRBJ1-4; D remains unclear. Germline values: CDR1 LNHNV, CDR2 YYDKDF (reference sequence). Deletions cut 3 bases from V and 6 bases from J, with 5 bases between. This CDR3 contains 12 residues. CDR3 nucleotide sequence: TGTGCCACCAGCAGGGCCCATGAAAAACTGTTTTTT. Its protein is CATSRAHEKLFF. Variable domain in full (rest from reference TRBV15 and TRBJ1-4): DAMVIQNPRYQVTQFGKPVTLSCSQTLNHNVMYWYQQKSSQAPKLLFHYYDKDFNNEADTPDNFQSRRPNTSFCFLDIRSPGLGDTAMYLCATSRAHEKLFFGSGTQLSVL.

V gene TRBV9 combines with J gene TRBJ1-2, with TRBD1 matching over 11 bases. J gave up 2 bases and V 5 bases, and 5 bases lay outside the gene matches. The length of the CDR3 is 15 residues. CDR1 is SGDLS, CDR2 YYNGEE, per germline. The CDR3 sequence: CASRPGTGGNYGYTF. CDR3 DNA sequence: TGTGCCAGCAGACCTGGGACAGGGGGAAACTATGGCTACACCTTC.

This chain links TRBV2 with TRBJ2-6; no clear D gene. The CDR3 extends over 15 amino acids. Trimming stripped 5 bases from V and 0 bases from J, with 8 bases between. Per the germline V gene, CDR1 is SNHLY and CDR2 is FYNNEI. The CDR3 DNA reads TGTGCCAGCAGTTTACTCACCTCTGGGGCCAACGTCCTGACTTTC. Its translation is CASSLLTSGANVLTF.

This clone has more than one count but fewer than ten. The chain carries TRBV7-2 and TRBJ2-1; 10 bases are shared with TRBD2. CDR1 and CDR2 (germline): SGHTA, FQGNSA. The CDR3 sequence is 15 residues long. J was trimmed by 5 bases and V by 3 bases; bases with no gene match: 4. This chain's CDR3 is CASSFLAGEHNEQFF. The CDR3 bases are TGTGCCAGCAGCTTTCTAGCGGGAGAACACAATGAGCAGTTCTTC.